This TCR beta chain came from a study of human T cells and chemical hapten exposure. The study's findings and limits: No change in TCRs above 1 in 1000 frequency was produced by DPC sensitization.

This sample's time point: pre-sensitization, week 0. Treatment reported: therapeutic diphenylcyclopropenone sensitization with weekly scalp DPC. There are a few counts of this clonotype. Its matching antigen is unknown. Trimming took 3 bases from V and 6 from J, leaving 16 bases between them. Per germline, CDR1 MNHEY and CDR2 SMNVEV (reference sequence). The CDR3 is 15 amino acids. The library attached unique molecular identifiers to individual cDNA molecules. TCRdb re-analysed the RACE reads in MiXCR, keeping a single row per CDR3 protein. The profile shows about 260,000 distinct CDR3 sequences, over 8% of them singletons.

Material: whole blood, obtained in connection with sensitization to the hapten diphenylcyclopropenone (DPC). The TCR sequence derives from a woman between 35 and 50 years old with alopecia areata. Some clones in this sample may be carry-over from other donors' samples. The chain carries TRBV27 and TRBJ2-3; D call uncertain. The DNA for the CDR3 is TGTGCCAGCAGTTTGCGGTCACCTACACAGGATACGCAGTATTTT. Protein: CASSLRSPTQDTQYF.